These T cell receptor beta chains were read from a single sample in a study of blood T cell repertoires in COVID-19. Sequenced by immunoSEQ multiplex PCR; TCRdb stores in-frame clones only, minus some. The sample consists of roughly 56,000 clones, roughly 89% of them appearing once. Material: peripheral blood. These receptors originate from a woman aged 55-70 years with COVID-19, enrolled during active disease. Both conserved end residues are part of each CDR3. D genes are given only for firm matches. Not every row has a clone size; where given, it reads once, few, many or a size class.

size | J | V | D | DNA | CDR3
. | TRBJ2-7 | TRBV27 | TRBD2 | TGTGCCAGCAGTTTAGGGGGGACTACCTACGAGCAGTACTTC | CASSLGGTTYEQYF
. | TRBJ2-6 | TRBV7-2 | TRBD1 | TGTGCCAGCAGCTGGACAGGCTCTGGGGCCAACGTCCTGACTTTC | CASSWTGSGANVLTF
. | TRBJ1-2 | TRBV24-1 | TRBD1 | TGTGCCACCAGTGATTCCGGGACAGCTCATGGCTACACCTTC | CATSDSGTAHGYTF
. | TRBJ1-1 | TRBV28 | TRBD1 | TGTGCCAGCATTGGGACAGGGAGGTACACTGAAGCTTTCTTT | CASIGTGRYTEAFF
. | TRBJ1-2 | TRBV24-1 | TRBD1 | TGTGCCACCAGTGACAGGGACAGGGTCGGCTACACCTTC | CATSDRDRVGYTF
once | TRBJ2-5 | TRBV19 | TRBD1 | TGTGCCACCATAGACAGGAGCAGGGGGATAGAGACCCAGTACTTC | CATIDRSRGIETQYF
. | TRBJ2-7 | TRBV10-2 | . | TGCGCCAGCTGGGCAGGGCATACCTCCTACGAGCAGTACTTC | CASWAGHTSYEQYF
. | TRBJ2-1 | TRBV7-2 | TRBD2 | TGTGCCAGCAGCCGCAGCGGGGGGATCTACAATGAGCAGTTCTTC | CASSRSGGIYNEQFF
. | TRBJ2-5 | TRBV2 | TRBD2 | TGTGCCAGCAGGAAGGGACTAGCGGGGGGGCGCGAGACCCAGTACTTC | CASRKGLAGGRETQYF
. | TRBJ2-7 | TRBV6-5 | . | TGTGCCACCTCCTTGGAACAGGTACCCTACGAGCAGTACTTC | CATSLEQVPYEQYF
once | TRBJ2-2 | TRBV4-3 | TRBD1 | TGCGCCAGTTCGACAGGGGGCGGAGGGGGGGAGCTGTTTTTT | CASSTGGGGGELFF
. | TRBJ2-1 | TRBV14 | . | TGTGCCAGCAGCCAAGATATGGGCCCGTGGTATGAGCAGTTCTTC | CASSQDMGPWYEQFF
. | TRBJ2-3 | TRBV18 | . | TGTGCCAGCTCATCCTTCCAGGGTGCGCAAGATACGCAGTATTTT | CASSSFQGAQDTQYF
. | TRBJ2-7 | TRBV19 | . | TGTGCCAGTAGTATAGTGCCAGGGGCCTACGAGCAGTACTTC | CASSIVPGAYEQYF
. | TRBJ2-7 | TRBV7-2 | TRBD2 | TGTGCCAGCAGCCTCGGGACTAGCGGGAGATACGAGCAGTACTTC | CASSLGTSGRYEQYF
. | TRBJ1-1 | TRBV11-2 | . | TGTGCCAGCAGCCCCCCGAATGCACACCAGAACACTGAAGCTTTCTTT | CASSPPNAHQNTEAFF
once | TRBJ2-7 | TRBV4-3 | . | TGCGCCAGCAGCCGAATACAGGTGACCTACGAGCAGTACTTC | CASSRIQVTYEQYF
. | TRBJ2-7 | TRBV4-1 | . | TGCGCCAGCAGCCAAATTTTACAGGAGTACGAGCAGTACTTC | CASSQILQEYEQYF
. | TRBJ2-1 | TRBV3-1/TRBV3-2 | . | TGTGCCAGCAGCCAAGTACCCACGGACAGAGAGCAGTTCTTC | CASSQVPTDREQFF
. | TRBJ1-1 | TRBV7-9 | TRBD1 | TGTGCCAGCAGCTTGGCGACAGGGAGAGCTTTCTTT | CASSLATGRAFF
. | TRBJ2-4 | TRBV27 | . | TGTGCCAGCAGTTTATCGCCAGGGAATGCCAAAAACATTCAGTACTTC | CASSLSPGNAKNIQYF
. | TRBJ1-2 | TRBV5-6 | . | TGTGCCAGCAGCTTGTCAGGGGCTGGGAACTATGGCTACACCTTC | CASSLSGAGNYGYTF
. | TRBJ2-1 | TRBV2 | . | TGTGCCAGCATCCTAAGACCTCCTCGCGGTTGGGATGAGCAGTTCTTC | CASILRPPRGWDEQFF
. | TRBJ2-7 | TRBV18 | TRBD2 | TGTGCCAGCTCTCCCGGGACTAGCGGGTACGAGCAGTACTTC | CASSPGTSGYEQYF
. | TRBJ1-2 | TRBV19 | TRBD1 | TGTGCCAGTGGGGGACAGCTTAACTATGGCTACACCTTC | CASGGQLNYGYTF
. | TRBJ1-2 | TRBV4-1 | . | TGCGCCAGCAGTCCCTCCAACTATGGCTACACCTTC | CASSPSNYGYTF
. | TRBJ1-1 | TRBV7-9 | TRBD1 | TGTGCCAGCAGCTTCCAACAGGGGACTGAAGCTTTCTTT | CASSFQQGTEAFF
. | TRBJ2-1 | TRBV7-2 | . | TGTGCCAGCAGCTCCCTCGGGACTTACAATGAGCAGTTCTTC | CASSSLGTYNEQFF
. | TRBJ1-4 | TRBV11-3 | TRBD1 | TGTGCCAGCAGCTTTTTCTCTTCCGGGACAGGTCCATCCACTAATGAAAAACTGTTTTTT | CASSFFSSGTGPSTNEKLFF
. | TRBJ1-1 | TRBV2 | . | TGTGCCAGCAGGACCCCCGGGGGAGGAGGTGAAGCTTTCTTT | CASRTPGGGGEAFF
. | TRBJ2-7 | TRBV19 | TRBD2 | TGTGCCAGTAGTGCTAGCGGGGGCTACGAGCAGTACTTC | CASSASGGYEQYF
. | TRBJ1-5 | TRBV6-5 | . | TGTGCCAGCATTTCCAGGGTTAATCAGCCCCAGCATTTT | CASISRVNQPQHF
. | TRBJ1-2 | TRBV6-5 | . | TGTGCCAGCAGTTACGGTGGGACATTTAACTATGGCTACACCTTC | CASSYGGTFNYGYTF
. | TRBJ1-4 | TRBV7-2 | TRBD1 | TGTGCCAGCAGCGAGGGACAGGGGATCACCGCAACTAATGAAAAACTGTTTTTT | CASSEGQGITATNEKLFF
. | TRBJ2-1 | TRBV4-1 | TRBD2 | TGCGCCAGCAGCCGGGGACTAGCGCGAGGGGATGAGCAGTTCTTC | CASSRGLARGDEQFF
. | TRBJ2-1 | TRBV7-2 | TRBD2 | TGTGCCAGCAGCACTGACGGGGCGGGGGGGCTGTACAATGAGCAGTTCTTC | CASSTDGAGGLYNEQFF
. | TRBJ1-6 | TRBV28 | TRBD1 | TGTGCCAGCAGCCTTAGACAGACAGGGAACCTTATTAATTCACCCCTCCACTTT | CASSLRQTGNLINSPLHF
once | TRBJ2-1 | TRBV4-1 | TRBD2 | TGCGCCAGCAGCCTTCGGGGGGGAACTAGCTCCTACAATGAGCAGTTCTTC | CASSLRGGTSSYNEQFF
. | TRBJ2-5 | TRBV12-3/TRBV12-4 | TRBD1 | TGTGCCAGCAGCCCCGACAGGGAAGAGACCCAGTACTTC | CASSPDREETQYF
. | TRBJ2-2 | TRBV5-1 | . | TGCGCCAGCAGCTACCACCGGGACCTCGGGAGCACCGGGGAGCTGTTTTTT | CASSYHRDLGSTGELFF
. | TRBJ2-2 | TRBV19 | . | TGTGCCAGTCGCACCGGGACACACACCGGGGAGCTGTTTTTT | CASRTGTHTGELFF
. | TRBJ2-2 | TRBV9 | . | TGTGCCAGCAGCGTAACCGGGGTAAACACCGGGGAGCTGTTTTTT | CASSVTGVNTGELFF
. | TRBJ2-4 | TRBV5-6 | TRBD2 | TGTGCCAGCAGCCGTCGTCAGGGAGGGCTAAACATTCAGTACTTC | CASSRRQGGLNIQYF
. | TRBJ1-2 | TRBV10-3 | . | TGTGCCATCAGTATAGACAGCTATGGCTACACCTTC | CAISIDSYGYTF
. | TRBJ1-2 | TRBV27 | . | TGTGCCAGCAGTCAGGACTTAGGGCGCTACACCTTC | CASSQDLGRYTF
once | TRBJ1-6 | TRBV6-5 | . | TGTGCCAGCACCTCGGAGGTCCCCTATAATTCACCCCTCCACTTT | CASTSEVPYNSPLHF
. | TRBJ1-6 | TRBV6-1 | . | TGTGCCAGCAGTCCTTCTCTGACGGAGTCACCCCTCCACTTT | CASSPSLTESPLHF
. | TRBJ1-4 | TRBV28 | . | TGTGCCAGCAGTTTGAGGATGGGGCATGAAAAACTGTTTTTT | CASSLRMGHEKLFF
. | TRBJ1-1 | TRBV28 | . | TGTGCCAGCAGTTACCAGGGGAACACTGAAGCTTTCTTT | CASSYQGNTEAFF
. | TRBJ2-1 | TRBV27 | . | TGTGCCAGCAGGGGCTTGTACAATGAGCAGTTCTTC | CASRGLYNEQFF
. | TRBJ1-2 | TRBV14 | . | TGTGCCAGCAGCCAAGAAGGAGAGCAGCTCTATGGCTACACCTTC | CASSQEGEQLYGYTF
. | TRBJ1-2 | TRBV6-2/TRBV6-3 | TRBD1 | TGTGCCAGCAGTTCGGGACAGGGCTATGGCTACACCTTC | CASSSGQGYGYTF
. | TRBJ1-5 | TRBV12-3/TRBV12-4 | TRBD1 | TGTGCCAGCAGTTTAGGGGACAGTCAGCCCCAGCATTTT | CASSLGDSQPQHF
few | TRBJ1-5 | TRBV28 | . | TGTGCCAGCAGTTACGACAGGTTCAATCAGCCCCAGCATTTT | CASSYDRFNQPQHF
. | TRBJ2-1 | TRBV19 | . | TGTGCCAGTAGTATCCAGGTTAGCTCCTACAATGAGCAGTTCTTC | CASSIQVSSYNEQFF